This is a list of T cell receptor beta chains from one sample in a study of T cell clones after liver transplantation. Here immunoSEQ multiplex PCR was the method, and the copy in TCRdb shows in-frame clones only, minus some. Found here are tens of thousands of clones, 60% to 75% of them singletons; the top ten hold 8% to 10%. Source: CD4+ T cells from blood, taken at the 22-month timepoint. The source is a human patient who received a liver transplant. The graft donor may have given rise to some T cells. Both conserved end residues are trimmed from each CDR3.

V gene,J gene,CDR3 protein
TRBV9,TRBJ2-3,ASSPVLAGGRREVTDTQY
TRBV10-3,TRBJ2-7,AISEGQGAPYEQY
TRBV7-2,TRBJ2-3,ASSLAEGADTQY
TRBV2,TRBJ2-1,ASSEIRGQGNEQF
TRBV2,TRBJ2-3,ASSDGTGPSTDTQY
TRBV6-1,TRBJ2-7,ASKVGDVHEQY
TRBV7-9,TRBJ1-4,ASSYVGGSSTNEKLF
TRBV2,TRBJ2-3,ASRVHTDTQY
TRBV5-1,TRBJ2-3,ASLGGGSASTDTQY
TRBV28,TRBJ1-4,ASSLTGKSTNEKLF
TRBV6-1,TRBJ1-1,ASSVEVGNTEAF
TRBV6-6,TRBJ1-4,ASSDSGDSNEKLF
TRBV2,TRBJ2-1,ASSPGPYNEQF
TRBV7-2,TRBJ1-4,ASSPQHGSNEKLF
TRBV6-1,TRBJ1-5,ASSTTRDLRGTQH
TRBV7-2,TRBJ1-1,ASSLVAGVNTEAF
TRBV11-2,TRBJ2-4,ASSFSSAENIQY
TRBV9,TRBJ2-3,ASSSISTDTQY
TRBV7-2,TRBJ2-2,ASSLSGELF
TRBV6-5,TRBJ2-3,ASSPGGGTDTQY
TRBV5-1,TRBJ2-7,ASSSGGNEQY
TRBV4-1,TRBJ1-2,ASSPGTGGNYGYT
TRBV30,TRBJ2-7,AWSVGTGSYEQY
TRBV6-6,TRBJ2-2,ASSYGAGELF
TRBV4-2,TRBJ2-7,ASSQSRSGEQY
TRBV5-4,TRBJ1-6,ASSLEISNSPLH
TRBV7-9,TRBJ1-4,ASSERQGATNEKLF
TRBV6-4,TRBJ1-1,ASSESRNTEAF
TRBV7-2,TRBJ1-2,ASSLGTDYGYT
TRBV2,TRBJ1-5,ASSEAVTVNQPQH
TRBV25-1,TRBJ2-6,ASSKRDRGSSGANVLT
TRBV6-5,TRBJ1-2,AKLPGPRGYGYT
TRBV5-1,TRBJ2-3,ASSLTSGGAHTQY
TRBV29-1,TRBJ1-4,SARGEEKLF
TRBV7-2,TRBJ1-1,ASSLTGEAF
TRBV18,TRBJ1-6,ASSPEQGGHSPLH
TRBV7-9,TRBJ2-5,ASSLHSVQETQY